The clone carrying this TCR beta chain has just a few counts. Its antigen remains unknown. The data were taken from a study of somatic mutations in cytotoxic T cells in rheumatoid arthritis. Study-level information: It was right after diagnosis, before any treatment, that patient blood (about 31 ml EDTA) was drawn.

Profiled with immunoSEQ multiplex PCR; TCRdb holds only in-frame clones, not every one. This sample yields approximately 30,000 clones, of which 75% to 90% are seen a single time; around 8.3% belongs to the top ten. Whole-study results and caveats: Exceedance of 20% of CD8+ cells by the largest CD8+ clone occurred in about an eighth of the 65 patients.

The CDR3 covers 16 residues. After removal of 0 bases from V and 5 bases from J, the junction contained 7 bases not matched to a gene. Germline lookup yields CDR1 SGDLS and CDR2 YYNGEE. This TCR derives from an adult with rheumatoid arthritis. The rearrangement links TRBV9 to TRBJ1-4; the match to TRBD1 covers 7 bases. What was sequenced was CD8+ T cells sorted from blood. CDR3 in DNA: TGTGCCAGCAGCGTAGGTCGGGGACAGCTCAATGAAAAACTGTTTTTT. It translates to CASSVGRGQLNEKLFF.